These T cell receptor beta chains were read from a single sample in a study of T cell changes during pregnancy in multiple sclerosis. Only in-frame clones appear in the TCRdb table, and some are missing; sequencing was by immunoSEQ multiplex PCR. Found here are around 26,000 clones, 75% to 90% of them singletons; the top ten hold roughly 0.6%. This specimen was CD4+ T cells from peripheral blood mononuclear cells, taken in the first trimester of pregnancy. These receptors all stem from a female donor in good health, enrolled as a control in a pregnancy study. The CDR3 runs from the conserved cysteine through the conserved F or W.

J	length	V	CDR3
TRBJ2-5	13	TRBV7-3	CASSPGAKETQYF
TRBJ1-5	12	TRBV5-3	CASEYSNQPQHF
TRBJ1-3	17	TRBV5-4	CASSLGGRQGAGNTIYF
TRBJ1-6	15	TRBV5-1	CASSLEGGFNSPLHF
TRBJ2-1	17	TRBV5-4	CASSPGGGSSSYNEQFF
TRBJ2-1	14	TRBV14	CASSLMTGGNEQFF
TRBJ1-2	11	TRBV29-1	CSVVGGPFYTF
TRBJ2-2	15	TRBV9	CASSVGAGPTGELFF
TRBJ1-5	17	TRBV19	CASSLYKGGGSNQPQHF
TRBJ2-3	20	TRBV4-1	CASSQDPPGRRGPLADTQYF
TRBJ2-5	14	TRBV7-9	CASSPLAGKETQYF
TRBJ1-1	13	TRBV27	CASRTDMNTEAFF
TRBJ2-7	12	TRBV2	CASVGLGYEQYF
TRBJ1-1	13	TRBV5-1	CASSLPGQGRAFF
TRBJ1-6	16	TRBV28	CASSSGQGLLNSPLHF
TRBJ2-1	14	TRBV28	CASTSSGTYNEQFF
TRBJ2-2	20	TRBV28	CASSPHPGLAGGMNTGELFF
TRBJ2-1	16	TRBV1	CTSSQAAGVGGHEQFF
TRBJ2-4	14	TRBV25-1	CASSEWSTKNIQYF
TRBJ2-3	13	TRBV6-1	CASRWTGGKAQYF
TRBJ2-1	16	TRBV11-2	CASSLTRDLSYNEQFF
TRBJ1-1	13	TRBV5-6	CASSLQGDTEAFF
TRBJ2-1	16	TRBV21-1	CASSNGSGVAYNEQFF
TRBJ1-2	12	TRBV6-1	CASLGTHYGYTF
TRBJ2-7	15	TRBV4-3	CASSQQGGGSYEQYF
TRBJ1-2	13	TRBV11-2	CASSQDRGGGYTF
TRBJ2-5	15	TRBV2	CASSASKTRGETQYF
TRBJ2-1	13	TRBV6-6	CASSYTGREEQFF
TRBJ1-2	16	TRBV10-3	CAIRGDSQNVIYGYTF
TRBJ1-1	15	TRBV7-9	CASSPMRGVNTEAFF
TRBJ1-4	15	TRBV2	CASSEASGDREKLFF
TRBJ2-3	18	TRBV5-1	CASSLGRTSGSGADTQYF
TRBJ2-2	13	TRBV7-3	CACQGQNTGELFF
TRBJ1-2	20	TRBV5-4	CASSTPLTGTGWSLNYGYTF
TRBJ2-1	16	TRBV10-2	CASTGLAGGAYNEQFF
TRBJ1-5	16	TRBV7-9	CASSLGSGQGNQPQHF
TRBJ2-3	15	TRBV4-2	CASSQDRGAEDTQYF
TRBJ1-2	15	TRBV7-2	CASSPQGEANYGYTF
TRBJ2-1	16	TRBV29-1	CSVVRSSGRMYNEQFF
TRBJ2-7	15	TRBV7-9	CASTGLGTETYEQYF
TRBJ2-2	17	TRBV9	CASSVAGAGGNTGELFF
TRBJ1-2	15	TRBV6-1	CASRPGTGGNYGYTF
TRBJ2-7	16	TRBV18	CASSPLGSKGGSEQYF
TRBJ1-1	13	TRBV18	CASSPSNSIEAFF
TRBJ2-1	16	TRBV4-2	CASSQEPGQGGNEQFF
TRBJ1-5	13	TRBV28	CASLDTGNQPQHF
TRBJ1-5	14	TRBV5-1	CASSWGGGGSLQHF
TRBJ1-2	14	TRBV7-9	CASSLKDGGSRYTF
TRBJ2-3	12	TRBV7-9	CASSLSFDTQYF
TRBJ2-7	14	TRBV6-1	CASSGAGEAYEQYF
TRBJ1-1	16	TRBV18	CASSPSQGTGGTEAFF
TRBJ2-1	11	TRBV7-2	CASSQPGLAFF
TRBJ2-7	15	TRBV6-5	CASARGGSSSYEQYF